One sample yielded the 32 T cell receptor beta chains listed below, sequenced in a study of ipilimumab plus nivolumab after autologous stem cell transplantation (dated by TCRdb to 2020 to 2022). Libraries were built with the immunoSEQ multiplex PCR assay. TCRdb retrieved this table from immuneACCESS and kept in-frame rearrangements only. Not all clones are present; in checked studies, unresolved V genes account for under half, and no reason is known for the remainder. Across this sample there are around 3,500 clones, with 90% to 95% seen only once. Jointly, the top ten make up roughly 20% of the sample. Specimen: PBMCs, collected in a trial of ipilimumab plus nivolumab as post-transplant consolidation. The receptors come from a male donor with multiple myeloma.

The gene calls are TRBV7-9 and TRBJ2-3, with TRBD1 matching over 7 bases. V shed 4 bases and J 2 bases; nucleotides not matched to a gene: 9. This CDR3 spans 16 amino acids. Germline CDR1 and CDR2: SEHNR and FQNEAQ (reference sequence). The CDR3 DNA follows: TGTGCCAGCAGCTCCGGACAGGCCTGGAACACAGATACGCAGTATTTT. This translates into CASSSGQAWNTDTQYF. Using reference TRBV7-9 and TRBJ2-3 for the parts outside the CDR3, the full variable domain is DTGVSQNPRHKITKRGQNVTFRCDPISEHNRLYWYRQTLGQGPEFLTYFQNEAQLEKSRLLSDRFSAERPKGSFSTLEIQRTEQGDSAMYLCASSSGQAWNTDTQYFGPGTRLTVL.

V is TRBV10-1 and J is TRBJ1-4; the D is unclear. Germline lookup yields CDR1 WNHNN and CDR2 SYGVQD (reference sequence). The length of the CDR3 is 13 residues. V lost 5 bases and J 8 bases, leaving 12 bases between the germline ends. The CDR3 DNA follows: TGCGCCAGCAGTAGGACGCTTGAAGAAAAACTGTTTTTT. It yields the protein CASSRTLEEKLFF.

The sample holds one count of this clone. This rearrangement joins TRBV28 to TRBJ2-7; no reliable D call. CDR3 length: 12 residues. In germline, CDR1 is MDHEN, CDR2 SYDVKM. The V gene lost 6 bases and the J gene lost 4 bases, with 10 bases spanning the gap. CDR3 sequence (DNA): TGTGCCAGCAGGTCCGGTCCTTACGAGCAGTACTTC. Residues: CASRSGPYEQYF.

The chain uses TRBV7-9 and TRBJ1-3, with a tentative D call TRBD1 (5 bases). The CDR3 sequence is 14 residues long. The germline CDR1 and CDR2 sequences are SEHNR and FQNEAQ (reference sequence). V lost 5 bases to trimming and J lost 3 bases, with 11 bases between them. In nucleotides, the CDR3 is TGTGCCAGCAGCCCCGCCGGGGGTGGAAACACCATATATTTT. This sequence encodes CASSPAGGGNTIYF.

The J gene is TRBJ2-7, the V gene TRBV19, with 8 bases lining up with TRBD1. This CDR3 region has 14 residues. V was clipped by 1 base and J by 9 bases; unmatched bases: 8. CDR1 and CDR2 from the germline V gene are LNHDA and SQIVND (reference sequence). CDR3: CASSIAGTGVGQYF. The DNA for the CDR3 is TGTGCCAGTAGTATAGCCGGGACAGGAGTCGGGCAGTACTTC.

The chain combines TRBV2 with TRBJ2-7, with D possibly matching TRBD2 (5 bases). Germline CDR1 SNHLY, CDR2 FYNNEI. The length of the CDR3 is 17 residues. Trimming left V 5 bases short and J 0 bases short, with 20 bases between. This CDR3 reads CASSHSRRGQSSYEQYF. The CDR3 coding sequence is TGTGCCAGCAGTCATTCCCGAAGAGGGCAGAGCTCCTACGAGCAGTACTTC.

This clone has just a few counts. The V gene is TRBV7-6, the J gene TRBJ2-2, with TRBD1 identical over 9 bases. V was pared by 1 base and J by 4 bases, with 1 base of the junction left unmatched. This CDR3 has 15 residues. Germline loops: CDR1 SGHVS, CDR2 FNYEAQ. CDR3 DNA: TGTGCCAGCAGCTTAGTACAGGGGGCCACCGGGGAGCTGTTTTTT. It codes for CASSLVQGATGELFF.

This rearrangement joins TRBV7-9 to TRBJ2-7; 8 nucleotides line up with TRBD1. The CDR3 consists of 15 residues. V shed 2 bases, J shed 2 bases, and the junction held 5 bases outside the gene matches. In germline, CDR1 is SEHNR, CDR2 FQNEAQ (reference sequence). In nucleotides, the CDR3 is TGTGCCAGCAGCTTATTGACAGGGGATCCCTACGAGCAGTACTTC. Protein sequence: CASSLLTGDPYEQYF.

The chain employs TRBV7-6 and TRBJ2-1; D not certain. The CDR3 spans 14 residues. V lost 5 bases and J 5 bases, leaving 13 bases between the germline ends. Germline V gene sequence: CDR1 SGHVS, CDR2 FNYEAQ. The CDR3 reads CASSPMRPNNEQFF. CDR3 DNA: TGTGCCAGCAGCCCGATGCGGCCCAACAATGAGCAGTTCTTC.

The chain employs TRBV5-1 and TRBJ2-4; 7 bases are shared with TRBD2. The CDR3 spans 15 residues. The junction had 9 bases not matched to a gene; V was cut back by 4 bases and J by 5 bases. In germline, CDR1 is SGHRS, CDR2 YFSETQ. The CDR3 nucleotides are TGCGCCAGCAGCCCGGGGGGTGGTCTCGAAAACATTCAGTACTTC. Its protein product is CASSPGGGLENIQYF.

The J gene is TRBJ1-5, the V gene TRBV28, with 8 bases aligning to TRBD1. Losses at the gene ends were 0 bases for V and 11 bases for J; bases not matched to a gene: 9. This CDR3 has 15 amino acids. Germline V gives CDR1 MDHEN, CDR2 SYDVKM. The DNA of the CDR3 is TGTGCCAGCAGTTTATGGGGACAGGCCCACCGGACCCAGCATTTT. Protein product: CASSLWGQAHRTQHF.

The CDR3 here is CASSQDSGNTEAFF. CDR3 sequence (DNA): TGCGCCAGCAGCCAAGATTCGGGCAACACTGAAGCTTTCTTT. This chain joins TRBV4-3 and TRBJ1-1; D gene ambiguous. Trimming left V 0 bases short and J 2 bases short, with 7 bases between. The V gene's germline CDR1 is LGHNA and CDR2 YSLEER. The CDR3 covers 14 residues.

This chain joins TRBV28 and TRBJ1-1; D ambiguous. V lost 5 bases to trimming and J lost 8 bases, with 18 bases between them. The V gene's germline CDR1 is MDHEN and CDR2 SYDVKM. The CDR3 length is 14 residues. The CDR3 spells CASSAPAKIKEAFF. The CDR3 DNA sequence: TGTGCCAGCAGTGCCCCCGCGAAGATTAAAGAAGCTTTCTTT.

This clone was observed a few times. This chain uses TRBV10-3 with TRBJ2-7; D gene ambiguous. CDR1 is ENHRY and CDR2 is SYGVKD in the germline V gene. The CDR3 contains 12 residues. With 0 bases removed from V and 2 bases from J, the gap between germline ends came to 2 bases. DNA for the CDR3: TGTGCCATCAGTGAGTCGACCTACGAGCAGTACTTC. Protein product: CAISESTYEQYF.

The chain recombines TRBV28 with TRBJ2-7; 10 nucleotides agree with TRBD1. The CDR3 is 13 residues long. V lost 11 bases and J lost 5; bases outside the gene matches: 9. The germline gives CDR1 MDHEN, CDR2 SYDVKM. The CDR3 DNA reads TGTGCCGTTAAAGGGACAGGGGTCGACGAGCAGTACTTC. It codes for CAVKGTGVDEQYF.

V usage is TRBV6-1 and J usage is TRBJ2-1; D is perhaps TRBD1 (5 bases). V lost 3 bases and J 2 bases, leaving 11 bases between the germline ends. The germline gives CDR1 MNHNS, CDR2 SASEGT. The CDR3 loop spans 15 amino acids. The CDR3 sequence: CASSEDTLAYNEQFF. In DNA, the CDR3 is TGTGCCAGCAGTGAGGACACCTTGGCCTACAATGAGCAGTTCTTC.

J is TRBJ1-4 and V is TRBV15; D possibly corresponds to TRBD1 (6 bases). V was trimmed by 3 bases and J by 7 bases, leaving 15 bases between them. The germline V gene has CDR1 LNHNV and CDR2 YYDKDF (reference sequence). The CDR3 length is 15 residues. The CDR3 loop reads CATSRPDSLGEKLFF. The CDR3 DNA reads as TGTGCCACCAGCAGGCCGGACAGCCTCGGTGAAAAACTGTTTTTT.

The chain has TRBV2 and TRBJ1-3, with D perhaps matching TRBD1 (6 bases). CDR3 length equals 15 residues. In germline, CDR1 is SNHLY, CDR2 FYNNEI. V was pared by 10 bases and J by 0 bases, with 16 bases between. In nucleotides, the CDR3 is TGTGCCACCGACGGGACACTTTTCTCTGGAAACACCATATATTTT. As protein: CATDGTLFSGNTIYF. Supplemented by reference TRBV2 and TRBJ1-3, the full variable domain reads EPEVTQTPSHQVTQMGQEVILRCVPISNHLYFYWYRQILGQKVEFLVSFYNNEISEKSEIFDDQFSVERPDGSNFTLKIRSTKLEDSAMYFCATDGTLFSGNTIYFGEGSWLTVV.

This chain uses TRBV29-1 with TRBJ2-3; D gene uncertain. CDR1 is SQVTM, CDR2 ANQGSEA, per germline. The CDR3 has 13 residues. V was cut by 2 bases and J by 0 bases, with 6 bases left in between. CDR3 region: CSVETPSTDTQYF. The CDR3 region has the DNA TGCAGCGTTGAAACGCCTAGCACAGATACGCAGTATTTT.

V and J are TRBV5-1 and TRBJ2-1, with a weak D call TRBD1 (6 bases). This CDR3 is built from 14 residues. The V gene lost 2 bases and the J gene lost 5 bases, with 11 bases spanning the gap. CDR1 and CDR2 from the germline V gene are SGHRS and YFSETQ. DNA for the CDR3: TGCGCCAGCAGCTTAAACAGGGCTAACAATGAGCAGTTCTTC. Amino acid sequence: CASSLNRANNEQFF.

The V call is TRBV28, the J call TRBJ1-5; D may be TRBD1 (6 bases). V dropped 8 bases and J dropped 16 bases, with 18 bases sitting between them. The CDR3 totals 11 residues. Looked up from germline, CDR1 is MDHEN and CDR2 is SYDVKM. The CDR3 DNA reads as TGTGCCAGCGTGAATCAGGGGTTCAGCCATTTT. Translating gives CASVNQGFSHF.

The chain recombines TRBV5-5 with TRBJ1-5; no clear D gene. The CDR3 covers 15 residues. V gave up 2 bases and J gave up 2 bases, with 11 bases separating them. Germline V gene sequence: CDR1 SGHKS, CDR2 YYEKEE (reference sequence). CDR3 in amino acids: CASSFSPSGNQPQHF. CDR3 DNA sequence: TGTGCCAGCAGCTTTTCGCCGTCGGGCAATCAGCCCCAGCATTTT.

V and J are TRBV6-1 and TRBJ2-7; maybe TRBD2 (7 bases). The length of the CDR3 is 15 residues. Per the germline V gene, CDR1 is MNHNS and CDR2 is SASEGT. Deletions cut 4 bases from V and 3 bases from J, with 16 bases between. CDR3 nucleotide sequence: TGTGCCAGCAGTGGTGGGGGGGGCAGGGGCTACGAGCAGTACTTC. This gives the protein CASSGGGGRGYEQYF.

The chain links TRBV29-1 to TRBJ1-2; TRBD1 aligns across 8 bases. CDR1 SQVTM and CDR2 ANQGSEA come from the germline V gene. After removal of 3 bases from V and 8 bases from J, the junction contained 5 bases not matched to a gene. There are 12 residues in the CDR3. The CDR3 sequence is CSVEPGGGGYTF. CDR3 nucleotides: TGCAGCGTTGAGCCAGGGGGCGGGGGCTACACCTTC.

This clone was picked up a small number of times. The chain links TRBV10-1 to TRBJ2-7; D is perhaps TRBD2 (5 bases). The CDR3 totals 11 residues. V was shortened by 5 bases and J by 6 bases, with 8 bases between the two germline ends. The V gene's germline CDR1 is WNHNN and CDR2 SYGVQD (reference sequence). CDR3 in amino acids: CASSYRGEQYF. As DNA, the CDR3 is TGCGCCAGCAGTTACCGGGGCGAGCAGTACTTC.

J is TRBJ2-3 and V is TRBV7-9, with 9 bases fitting TRBD2. There are 16 residues in the CDR3. V was pared by 0 bases and J by 2 bases, with 3 bases of the junction left unmatched. CDR1 is SEHNR, CDR2 FQNEAQ, per germline (reference sequence). The CDR3 region has the DNA TGTGCCAGCAGCTTAGCACTAGCGGGCCTCACAGATACGCAGTATTTT. Amino acid sequence: CASSLALAGLTDTQYF.

V and J are TRBV19 and TRBJ1-1; 8 bases line up with TRBD1. This CDR3 has 14 residues. Germline-derived CDR1 and CDR2 are LNHDA and SQIVND (reference sequence). Germline trimming cut 6 bases from V and 1 base from J; bases unmatched to any gene: 4. The CDR3 bases are TGTGCCAGTAGACTGGGACAGGCGAACACTGAAGCTTTCTTT. Protein: CASRLGQANTEAFF. Drawing the rest from reference TRBV19 and TRBJ1-1, the complete variable domain is DGGITQSPKYLFRKEGQNVTLSCEQNLNHDAMYWYRQDPGQGLRLIYYSQIVNDFQKGDIAEGYSVSREKKESFPLTVTSAQKNPTAFYLCASRLGQANTEAFFGQGTRLTVV.

V usage is TRBV27 and J usage is TRBJ2-7, with TRBD2 as a possible D gene (6 bases). Germline CDR1 and CDR2: MNHEY and SMNVEV (reference sequence). This CDR3 has 14 residues. The ends were cut back, 4 bases at V and 2 bases at J, with 12 bases in the middle. DNA for the CDR3: TGTGCCAGCAGTTATCAGGGAGGAGCCTACGAGCAGTACTTC. Residues: CASSYQGGAYEQYF.

The V and J genes are TRBV7-6 and TRBJ2-1; 13 bases are a match to TRBD2. V gave up 1 base and J gave up 9 bases; unmatched junction bases: 6. From germline, CDR1 is SGHVS and CDR2 FNYEAQ. The CDR3 is 16 residues long. This CDR3 is CASSLGLAGGSGEQFF. The CDR3 DNA is TGTGCCAGCAGCTTAGGACTAGCGGGAGGTAGCGGTGAGCAGTTCTTC.

The rearrangement joins TRBV6-1 to TRBJ1-1, with D possibly matching TRBD1 (6 bases). Germline V CDR1 and CDR2: MNHNS, SASEGT. The CDR3 has 13 amino acids. The V gene lost 6 bases and the J gene lost 4 bases, with 12 bases spanning the gap. The CDR3 region has the DNA TGTGCCAGCAGGGATACAGGGCGCACTGAAGCTTTCTTT. This encodes CASRDTGRTEAFF.

This clone was detected once. The V gene is TRBV14, the J gene TRBJ1-1; D is undetermined. V was shortened by 0 bases and J by 2 bases, with 13 bases between the two germline ends. The CDR3 extends over 16 amino acids. Germline CDR1 is SGHDN and CDR2 is FVKESK. CDR3 DNA: TGTGCCAGCAGCCAAGATGGCGGCACTAGAAACACTGAAGCTTTCTTT. The encoded protein is CASSQDGGTRNTEAFF.

By share, this clone counts as large. The chain couples TRBV28 to TRBJ2-3; possible D gene TRBD2, 7 bases. CDR1 and CDR2 from the germline V gene are MDHEN and SYDVKM. The V end was cut by 4 bases, the J end by 0 bases, with 11 bases between. The CDR3 is 15 residues long. CDR3 region: CASSSGGMSTDTQYF. CDR3 coding DNA: TGTGCCAGCAGTTCGGGGGGCATGAGCACAGATACGCAGTATTTT.